These 12 T cell receptor beta chains were sequenced from one sample in a study of blood T cell repertoires in COVID-19 (dated by TCRdb to about 2020). Library preparation used the immunoSEQ multiplex PCR assay. The table comes from immuneACCESS by way of TCRdb, which keeps in-frame sequences with V and J called. Part of the clones is missing from these tables; in studies checked, under half for an unresolved V gene and the rest for unknown reasons. The sample table lists 180,000 or so clones, 70% to 90% of them with a count of one. The ten largest clones capture roughly 18% of the sample. The sequenced sample consisted of peripheral blood. These TCRs come from a person aged 65 to 85 with COVID-19, enrolled during active disease.

V gene TRBV7-6 combines with J gene TRBJ2-3; 9 bases agree with TRBD2. The CDR3 extends over 19 amino acids. Germline values: CDR1 SGHVS, CDR2 FNYEAQ. J lost 3 bases, V lost 1 base, and 14 bases had no gene match. CDR3 in amino acids: CASSLDGGRAYLETDTQYF. CDR3 bases: TGTGCCAGCAGCTTAGACGGCGGGAGGGCCTACCTAGAGACAGATACGCAGTATTTT.

The chain recombines TRBV29-1 with TRBJ2-3; D remains unclear. Trimming pared 4 bases from V and 0 bases from J, leaving 5 bases between. In germline, CDR1 is SQVTM, CDR2 ANQGSEA. This CDR3 region has 12 residues. The chain's CDR3 is CSVVRSTDTQYF. The CDR3 nucleotides read TGCAGCGTTGTCCGGAGCACAGATACGCAGTATTTT.

This clone came up a few times. The rearrangement joins TRBV10-3 to TRBJ2-3; D perhaps matches TRBD1 (6 bases). CDR3 size: 16 residues. Germline CDR1 reads ENHRY; CDR2 reads SYGVKD. Trimming left V 3 bases short and J 6 bases short, with 19 bases between. The CDR3 bases are TGTGCCATCAGTGACTCGACAGGACCGGAAAGCGATACGCAGTATTTT. Encoded protein: CAISDSTGPESDTQYF.

V and J are TRBV2 and TRBJ2-5; no clear D gene. The CDR3 loop spans 12 amino acids. Trimming shortened V by 7 bases and J by 14 bases, and 20 bases separated the two germline ends. Germline V lookup: CDR1 SNHLY, CDR2 FYNNEI. In DNA, the CDR3 is TGTGCCAGCACCTTGTCAGGCCCCCCCCGTTACTTC. Translation gives CASTLSGPPRYF.

V gene TRBV5-1 combines with J gene TRBJ2-7; TRBD1 matches 9 bases. Germline V gene sequence: CDR1 SGHRS, CDR2 YFSETQ. The CDR3 runs to 15 residues. Germline trimming cut 3 bases from V and 6 bases from J; bases unmatched to any gene: 10. CDR3 sequence reads: CASSSAGTGKVEQYF. The CDR3 nucleotides read TGCGCCAGCAGCTCAGCCGGGACAGGGAAAGTCGAGCAGTACTTC.

The chain's CDR3 is CASSYPLLQGASFRYEQYF. The CDR3 DNA reads as TGTGCCAGCAGTTACCCCTTACTACAGGGTGCCTCCTTTAGGTACGAGCAGTACTTC. The V gene is TRBV6-2 or TRBV6-3, the J gene TRBJ2-7; D possibly corresponds to TRBD1 (6 bases). Germline V gene data show CDR1 as MNHEY and CDR2 as SVGEGT. Trimming cost V 2 bases and J 4 bases, with 27 bases left between them. The CDR3 covers 19 residues.

V usage is TRBV28 and J usage is TRBJ1-4; TRBD1 agrees at 9 bases. Unmatched junction bases numbered 6, after V lost 3 bases and J lost 4 bases. The CDR3 sequence is 16 residues long. Germline V gene data show CDR1 as MDHEN and CDR2 as SYDVKM. The CDR3 reads CASSFPGTGLNEKLFF. The CDR3 region has the DNA TGTGCCAGCAGTTTCCCCGGGACAGGGCTTAATGAAAAACTGTTTTTT.

The chain has TRBV3-1 (or the pseudogene TRBV3-2) and TRBJ2-1, with D perhaps matching TRBD1 (6 bases). The CDR3 length is 16 residues. The germline V gene has CDR1 LGHDT and CDR2 YNNKEL (reference sequence). V lost 3 bases and J lost 4, with 16 bases in between. The CDR3 spells CASSQDDRRPYNEQFF. The CDR3 nucleotides read TGTGCCAGCAGCCAGGACGACAGGCGACCATACAATGAGCAGTTCTTC.

CDR3 sequence reads: CASTGTGEYNEQFF. CDR3 DNA: TGTGCCAGCACGGGAACGGGGGAATACAATGAGCAGTTCTTC. The chain recombines TRBV28 with TRBJ2-1, with D possibly TRBD2 on 6 matching bases. The ends were cut back, 7 bases at V and 4 bases at J, with 14 bases in the middle. Germline CDR1 MDHEN, CDR2 SYDVKM. The CDR3 is made up of 14 amino acids.

The chain uses TRBV19 and TRBJ2-7, with 9 bases matching TRBD1. CDR3 length: 15 amino acids. With 5 bases clipped from V and 4 bases from J, the junction kept 9 bases outside the gene matches. CDR1 is LNHDA and CDR2 is SQIVND in the germline V gene (reference sequence). The CDR3: CASSPRQGGPYEQYF. CDR3 in DNA: TGTGCCAGTAGTCCGAGACAGGGGGGGCCTTACGAGCAGTACTTC. The variable domain in full, with the rest retrieved from reference TRBV19 and TRBJ2-7, is DGGITQSPKYLFRKEGQNVTLSCEQNLNHDAMYWYRQDPGQGLRLIYYSQIVNDFQKGDIAEGYSVSREKKESFPLTVTSAQKNPTAFYLCASSPRQGGPYEQYFGPGTRLTVT.

This chain joins TRBV10-3 and TRBJ1-6, with a tentative D call TRBD1 (5 bases). The V end lost 6 bases, the J end lost 0 bases, and 12 bases lay between the germline ends. CDR3 length: 16 amino acids. The germline gives CDR1 ENHRY, CDR2 SYGVKD. The DNA of the CDR3 is TGTGCCATCAGCGGGGGGGAGAGCTCCTATAATTCACCCCTCCACTTT. Protein product: CAISGGESSYNSPLHF.

The chain recombines TRBV4-1 with TRBJ2-4; TRBD2 might be the D (7 bases). This CDR3 is built from 17 residues. Germline assignment: CDR1 MGHRA and CDR2 YSYEKL. V was cut by 0 bases and J by 1 base, with 13 bases left in between. The CDR3 nucleotides are TGCGCCAGCAGCCAAGATGAGGGGAGGGGGGCCAAAAACATTCAGTACTTC. Its protein product is CASSQDEGRGAKNIQYF.